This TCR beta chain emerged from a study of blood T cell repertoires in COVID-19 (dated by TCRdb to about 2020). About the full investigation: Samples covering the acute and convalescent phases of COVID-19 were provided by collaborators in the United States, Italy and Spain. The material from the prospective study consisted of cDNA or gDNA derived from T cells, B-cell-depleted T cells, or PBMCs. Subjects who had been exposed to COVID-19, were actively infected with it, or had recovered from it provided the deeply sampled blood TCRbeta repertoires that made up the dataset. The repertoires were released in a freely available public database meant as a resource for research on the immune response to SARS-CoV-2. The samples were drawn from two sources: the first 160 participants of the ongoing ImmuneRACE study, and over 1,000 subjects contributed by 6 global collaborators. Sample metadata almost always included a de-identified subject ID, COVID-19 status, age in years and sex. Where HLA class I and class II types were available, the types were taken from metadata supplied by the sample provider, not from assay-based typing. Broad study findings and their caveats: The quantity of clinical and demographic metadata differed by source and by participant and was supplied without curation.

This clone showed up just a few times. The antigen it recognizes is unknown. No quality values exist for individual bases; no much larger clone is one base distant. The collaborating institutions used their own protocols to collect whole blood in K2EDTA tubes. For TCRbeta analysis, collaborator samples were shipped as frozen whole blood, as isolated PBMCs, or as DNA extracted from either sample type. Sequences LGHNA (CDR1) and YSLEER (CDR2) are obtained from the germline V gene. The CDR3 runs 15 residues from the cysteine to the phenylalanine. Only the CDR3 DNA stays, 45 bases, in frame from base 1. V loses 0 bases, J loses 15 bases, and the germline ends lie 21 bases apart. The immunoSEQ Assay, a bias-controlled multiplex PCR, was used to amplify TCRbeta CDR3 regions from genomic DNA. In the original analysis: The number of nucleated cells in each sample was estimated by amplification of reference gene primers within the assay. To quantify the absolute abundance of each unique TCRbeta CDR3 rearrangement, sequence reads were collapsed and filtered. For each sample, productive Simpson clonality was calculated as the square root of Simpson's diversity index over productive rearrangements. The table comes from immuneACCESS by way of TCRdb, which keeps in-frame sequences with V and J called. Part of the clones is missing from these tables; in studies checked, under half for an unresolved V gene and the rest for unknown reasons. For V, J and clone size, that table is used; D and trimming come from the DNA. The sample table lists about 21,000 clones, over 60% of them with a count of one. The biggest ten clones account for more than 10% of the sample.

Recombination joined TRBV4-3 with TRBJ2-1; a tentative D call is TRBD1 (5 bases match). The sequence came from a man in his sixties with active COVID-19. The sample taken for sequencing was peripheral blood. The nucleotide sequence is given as TGCGCCAGCAGCCAAGAAAGAGGACAAAGGGTGAAACCGTTCTTC. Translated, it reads CASSQERGQRVKPFF.